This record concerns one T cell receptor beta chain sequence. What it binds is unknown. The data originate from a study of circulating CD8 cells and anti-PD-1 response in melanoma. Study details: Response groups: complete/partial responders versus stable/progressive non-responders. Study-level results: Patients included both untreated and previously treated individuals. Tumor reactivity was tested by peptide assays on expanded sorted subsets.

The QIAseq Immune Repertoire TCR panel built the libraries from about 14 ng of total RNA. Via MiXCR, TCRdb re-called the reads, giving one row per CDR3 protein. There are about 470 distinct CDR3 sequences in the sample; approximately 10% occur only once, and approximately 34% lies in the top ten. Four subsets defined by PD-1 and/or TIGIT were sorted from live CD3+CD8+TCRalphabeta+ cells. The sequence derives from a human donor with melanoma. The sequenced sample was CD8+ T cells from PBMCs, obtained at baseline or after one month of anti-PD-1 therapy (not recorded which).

For the CDR3, the DNA is TGTGCCAGCAGCCTCCTAGGACTAGCGGGAGATCCGTTCTTC. Protein sequence: CASSLLGLAGDPFF. The chain combines TRBV7-2 with TRBJ2-1, with TRBD2 identical over 13 bases. The CDR3 consists of 14 residues. Germline V lookup: CDR1 SGHTA, CDR2 FQGNSA. J lost 15 bases, V lost 5 bases, and 10 bases had no gene match. The full variable domain, rest sourced from reference TRBV7-2 and TRBJ2-1, is GAGVSQSPSNKVTEKGKDVELRCDPISGHTALYWYRQSLGQGLEFLIYFQGNSAPDKSGLPSDRFSAERTGGSVSTLTIQRTQQEDSAVYLCASSLLGLAGDPFFGPGTRLTVL.